This paragraph reports one T cell receptor (beta chain). What it recognizes is unknown. Stated time point: 2014-2015 season, pre-vaccination. Adults received seasonal inactivated influenza vaccine, with sorted blood CD4 subsets sequenced before and after. Sorted cTfh were non-naive CD4+CXCR5+PD-1+, either ICOS+CD38+ or ICOS-CD38-. The CDR3 loop spans 12 amino acids. Trimming removed 6 bases from V and 6 bases from J, with 10 bases in between. Germline V lookup: CDR1 MNHNS, CDR2 SASEGT. Here immunoSEQ multiplex PCR was the method, and the copy in TCRdb shows in-frame clones only, minus some. The table records 25,000 to 35,000 clones, roughly 80% of them present only once. The data originate from a study of follicular helper T cells after annual influenza vaccination. Background on the study: For some subjects, blood spans the 2013-2014, 2014-2015 and 2015-2016 annual vaccinations.

Whole-study findings and limits: Successive annual vaccinations recalled a recurrent oligoclonal ICOS+CD38+ cTfh response with influenza-specific clonotypes.

V is TRBV6-1 and J is TRBJ2-3, with D hard to call. The receptor comes from an adult who received the influenza vaccine. The sample was CXCR5+ CD38- circulating T follicular helper cells from blood, taken on the day of influenza vaccination. The subset here: circulating Tfh, non-naive CD4+CXCR5+PD-1+ (ICOS+CD38+ or ICOS-CD38-). The CDR3 DNA is TGTGCCAGCAGGGTAGAAGCGGATACGCAGTATTTT. Encoded protein: CASRVEADTQYF.